One and the same sample provided the 2 T cell receptor beta chains below, sequenced in a study of T cells in Graves' hyperthyroidism and ophthalmopathy. It was RNA transcripts that yielded the amplified TCR beta CDR3 regions. HTBI primers drove first-round RT-PCR of the TCR CDR3. One entry per CDR3 protein, called by TCRdb with MiXCR from the multiplex PCR reads. Here the sample spans about 320,000 distinct CDR3 sequences, approximately 17% being singletons. Source material: blood. The source is a man younger than 45 with Graves' hyperthyroidism.

The table lists this clonotype with many counts. The genes are TRBV30 and TRBJ1-5; D gene uncertain. V was cut by 3 bases and J by 5 bases, with 11 bases left in between. From germline, CDR1 is GTSNPN and CDR2 SVGIG (reference sequence). This CDR3 has 13 amino acids. CDR3 amino acids: CAWRSVDHQPQHF. CDR3 nucleotides: TGTGCCTGGAGGAGTGTGGATCATCAGCCCCAGCATTTT.

On this clonotype itself: Just one base apart from a much larger clone, this may be a read error. V gene TRBV11-2 combines with J gene TRBJ2-5; D is possibly TRBD1 (7 bases). Looked up from germline, CDR1 is SGHAT and CDR2 is FQNNGV. V was cut by 5 bases and J by 3 bases, with 16 bases left in between. The CDR3 loop spans 15 amino acids. Here the CDR3 DNA reads TGTGCCAGCAGCCCGGAGGGGCAGGGGGAAGAGACCCAGTACTTC. It specifies CASSPEGQGEETQYF.